This TCR beta chain was retrieved from a study of patients and donors after allogeneic stem cell transplantation. This clonotype was counted between two and nine times. V was shortened by 7 bases and J by 3 bases, with 15 bases between the two germline ends. The CDR3 spans 13 residues. The germline V gene encodes CDR1 GTSNPN and CDR2 SVGIG (reference sequence). TCRdb passed the RT-PCR reads through MiXCR, listing each CDR3 protein once. This sample has about 230,000 distinct CDR3 sequences, with 14% found just once. The TCR sequence derives from a human donor who was either an allogeneic HSCT recipient or a stem cell or donor lymphocyte infusion donor (not recorded which). It is not recorded whose cells these are; they may come from a transplant donor. Material for sequencing was blood, either unsorted or a sorted T cell fraction (not recorded which). V usage is TRBV30 and J usage is TRBJ1-1; tentative D call: TRBD1 (5 bases). The CDR3 bases are TGTGCCTTGGGACGGCTCAGTGACACTGAAGCTTTCTTT. Residues: CALGRLSDTEAFF.